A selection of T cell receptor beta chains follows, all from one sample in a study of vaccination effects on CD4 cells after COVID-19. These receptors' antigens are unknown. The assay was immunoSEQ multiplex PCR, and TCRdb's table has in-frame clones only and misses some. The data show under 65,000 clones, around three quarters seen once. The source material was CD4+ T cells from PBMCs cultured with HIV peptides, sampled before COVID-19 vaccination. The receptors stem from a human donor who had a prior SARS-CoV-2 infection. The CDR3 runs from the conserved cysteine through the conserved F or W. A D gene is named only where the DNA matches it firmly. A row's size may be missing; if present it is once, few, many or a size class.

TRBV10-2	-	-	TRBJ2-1	CASRVAESYNEQFF	TGCGCCAGCAGGGTAGCGGAATCCTACAATGAGCAGTTCTTC
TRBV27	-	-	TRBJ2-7	CASRARQPSSYEQYF	TGTGCCAGCAGAGCCCGACAGCCGAGCTCCTACGAGCAGTACTTC
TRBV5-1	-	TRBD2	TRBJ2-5	CASSSRGGAGETQYF	TGCGCCAGCAGCTCGCGCGGGGGGGCCGGAGAGACCCAGTACTTC
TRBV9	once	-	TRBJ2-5	CASSSGVGGMETQYF	TGTGCCAGCAGCTCAGGAGTGGGGGGAATGGAGACCCAGTACTTC
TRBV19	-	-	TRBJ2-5	CASSPPERQETQYF	TGTGCCAGTAGTCCCCCGGAACGACAAGAGACCCAGTACTTC
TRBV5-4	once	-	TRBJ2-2	CASTIGITGELFF	TGTGCCAGCACTATTGGAATCACCGGGGAGCTGTTTTTT
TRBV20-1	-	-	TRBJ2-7	CSASSGEYYEQYF	TGCAGTGCTAGTTCAGGGGAATACTACGAGCAGTACTTC
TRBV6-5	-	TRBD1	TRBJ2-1	CASSAGTGGRNEQFF	TGTGCCAGCAGCGCCGGGACAGGGGGTCGGAATGAGCAGTTCTTC
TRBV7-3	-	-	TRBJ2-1	CASSSDPPPDEQFF	TGTGCCAGCAGCTCCGACCCACCCCCCGATGAGCAGTTCTTC
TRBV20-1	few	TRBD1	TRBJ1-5	CSASRQGHQPQHF	TGCAGTGCTAGTCGACAGGGGCATCAGCCCCAGCATTTT
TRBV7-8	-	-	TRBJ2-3	CASSTISTDTQYF	TGTGCCAGCAGCACAATTAGCACAGATACGCAGTATTTT
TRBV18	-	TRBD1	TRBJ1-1	CASSETGGGHTEAFF	TGTGCCAGCTCAGAGACAGGGGGCGGCCACACTGAAGCTTTCTTT
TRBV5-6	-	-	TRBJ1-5	CASSLRGSNQPQHF	TGTGCCAGCAGCTTGAGGGGCAGCAATCAGCCCCAGCATTTT
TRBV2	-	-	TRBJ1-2	CASRAGARGYTF	TGTGCCAGCCGGGCAGGGGCGCGTGGCTACACCTTC
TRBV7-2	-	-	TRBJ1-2	CASSPWGRGYTF	TGTGCCAGCAGTCCCTGGGGGCGGGGCTACACCTTC
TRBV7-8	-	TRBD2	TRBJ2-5	CASSLVELAGNWGTQYF	TGTGCCAGCAGCTTAGTCGAACTAGCGGGAAACTGGGGGACCCAGTACTTC
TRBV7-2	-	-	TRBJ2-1	CASSTRWGGRNEQFF	TGTGCCAGCAGCACCCGGTGGGGGGGCCGCAATGAGCAGTTCTTC
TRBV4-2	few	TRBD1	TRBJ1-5	CASSQPGQGTPQHF	TGTGCCAGCAGCCAACCCGGACAGGGGACGCCCCAGCATTTT
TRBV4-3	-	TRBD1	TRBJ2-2	CASSQPYRGPGELFF	TGCGCCAGCAGCCAACCATACAGGGGGCCCGGGGAGCTGTTTTTT
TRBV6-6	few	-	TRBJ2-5	CASRLSGGGWETQYF	TGTGCCAGCAGGCTCTCCGGGGGTGGCTGGGAGACCCAGTACTTC
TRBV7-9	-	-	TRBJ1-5	CASSLAQGHQPQHF	TGTGCCAGCAGCTTAGCCCAGGGACACCAGCCCCAGCATTTT
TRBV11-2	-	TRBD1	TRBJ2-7	CASSLRDRGSYEQYF	TGTGCCAGCAGTTTACGGGACAGGGGGTCCTACGAGCAGTACTTC
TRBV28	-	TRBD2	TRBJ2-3	CASSPPGLATDTQYF	TGTGCCAGCAGTCCACCGGGACTAGCGACAGATACGCAGTATTTT
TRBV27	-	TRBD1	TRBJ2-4	CASSLNWDRGNIQYF	TGTGCCAGCAGTTTAAATTGGGACAGGGGAAACATTCAGTACTTC
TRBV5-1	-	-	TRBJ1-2	CASSPAGTPYGYTF	TGCGCCAGCAGCCCAGCCGGGACTCCCTATGGCTACACCTTC
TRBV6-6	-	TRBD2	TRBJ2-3	CASSRGTSGGADTQYF	TGTGCCAGCAGCAGAGGAACTAGCGGGGGGGCCGATACGCAGTATTTT
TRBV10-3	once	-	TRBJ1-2	CAISPDITYGYTF	TGTGCCATCAGTCCAGACATCACGTATGGCTACACCTTC
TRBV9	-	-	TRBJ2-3	CASSVQVRDTQYF	TGTGCCAGCAGCGTACAGGTTCGGGATACGCAGTATTTT
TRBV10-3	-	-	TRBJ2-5	CAIKDSRLSSQETQYF	TGTGCCATCAAGGACAGCCGACTAAGTAGCCAAGAGACCCAGTACTTC
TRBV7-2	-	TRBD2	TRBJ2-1	CASSLGSSGGFSAFF	TGTGCCAGCAGCTTAGGGTCTAGCGGGGGGTTCTCGGCGTTCTTC
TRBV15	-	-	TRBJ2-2	CATRSGENTGELFF	TGTGCCACCAGGTCGGGGGAGAACACCGGGGAGCTGTTTTTT
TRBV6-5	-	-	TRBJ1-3	CASKGNTIYF	TGTGCCAGCAAGGGAAACACCATATATTTT
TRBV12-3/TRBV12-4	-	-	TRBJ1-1	CASSPMLNTEAFF	TGTGCCAGCAGTCCTATGTTGAACACTGAAGCTTTCTTT
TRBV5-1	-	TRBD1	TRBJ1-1	CASSLGTGRYTEAFF	TGCGCCAGCAGCTTGGGGACAGGGCGGTACACTGAAGCTTTCTTT
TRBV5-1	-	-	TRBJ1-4	CASSLSVGEKLFF	TGCGCCAGCAGCTTGTCAGTAGGAGAAAAACTGTTTTTT
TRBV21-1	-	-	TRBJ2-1	CASSPRPGTSVAPRNNEQFF	TGTGCCAGCAGCCCTCGTCCCGGGACTAGCGTAGCCCCAAGAAACAATGAGCAGTTCTTC
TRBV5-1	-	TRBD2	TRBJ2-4	CASTLGGESNIQYF	TGCGCCAGCACCCTGGGGGGGGAGTCGAACATTCAGTACTTC
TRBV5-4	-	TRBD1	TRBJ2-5	CATQPSPGTGGKTQYF	TGTGCAACCCAGCCATCCCCCGGGACAGGGGGGAAGACCCAGTACTTC
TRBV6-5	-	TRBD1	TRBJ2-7	CASSSLGTGGYEQYF	TGTGCCAGCAGTAGCCTCGGGACAGGGGGCTACGAGCAGTACTTC
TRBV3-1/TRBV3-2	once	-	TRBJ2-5	CASSQAQGVETQYF	TGTGCCAGCAGCCAAGCCCAGGGCGTGGAGACCCAGTACTTC
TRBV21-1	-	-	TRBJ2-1	CASSNGPVQYNEQFF	TGTGCCAGCAGCAACGGGCCTGTACAATACAATGAGCAGTTCTTC
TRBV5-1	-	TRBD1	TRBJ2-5	CASNLSGDRAETQYF	TGCGCCAGCAACCTGAGCGGGGACAGGGCGGAGACCCAGTACTTC
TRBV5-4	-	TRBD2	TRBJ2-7	CASSLGLAEIYEQYF	TGTGCCAGCAGCTTGGGGCTAGCGGAAATCTACGAGCAGTACTTC
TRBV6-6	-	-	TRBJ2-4	CASSHRPGSQSGSAKNIQYF	TGTGCCAGCAGTCACCGACCGGGCAGCCAGTCGGGGTCAGCCAAAAACATTCAGTACTTC
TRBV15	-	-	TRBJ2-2	CATSRDSPFTGELFF	TGTGCCACCAGCAGAGATTCCCCATTCACCGGGGAGCTGTTTTTT
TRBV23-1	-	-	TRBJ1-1	CASPSPRGNTEAFF	TGCGCCAGCCCAAGTCCCAGGGGGAACACTGAAGCTTTCTTT
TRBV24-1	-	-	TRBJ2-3	CATSDTSTGATDTQYF	TGTGCCACCAGTGACACTAGCACAGGGGCCACAGATACGCAGTATTTT
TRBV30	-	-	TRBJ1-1	CAWMSYTEAFF	TGTGCCTGGATGTCATACACTGAAGCTTTCTTT
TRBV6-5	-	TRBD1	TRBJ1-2	CASRAGGANYGYTF	TGTGCCAGCAGGGCAGGGGGCGCGAACTATGGCTACACCTTC